This entry concerns a single TCR beta chain. The data were obtained in a study of CD8 T cells in Susac syndrome. Sequencing of TCR beta drew on CD8+ and CD4+ T cells from blood. RNA in amounts of roughly 0.5 to 1 ug was reverse transcribed with random hexamers. A multiplex approach, immunoSEQ multiplex PCR, amplified TCR beta CDR3 across 54 Vbeta and 13 Jbeta. TCRdb re-analysed the immunoSEQ multiplex PCR reads in MiXCR, keeping a single row per CDR3 protein. The top ten hold roughly 0.31% of the sample, which has 100,000 to 150,000 distinct CDR3 sequences, 85% to 95% seen once. The sample comprised CD8+ T cells from PBMCs. This sequence originates from a human donor with multiple sclerosis.

The CDR3 DNA sequence: TGTGCCAGCAGCCAAGAGCTTAGCGCCTACTACGAGCAGTACGTC. It encodes CASSQELSAYYEQYV. The gene calls are TRBV3-1 and TRBJ2-7; TRBD2 is a possible D gene (5 bases). CDR1 is LGHDT and CDR2 is YNNKEL in the germline V gene (reference sequence). The CDR3 extends over 15 amino acids. Trimming took off 0 bases at V and 3 bases at J, with 12 bases between the two ends.